What follows are 19 T cell receptor beta chains derived from one specimen sequenced in a study of T cell repertoires in cytomegalovirus infection. TCRdb re-derived calls from the reads in MiXCR, one entry per CDR3 protein. The sample lists around 340,000 distinct CDR3 sequences; under 35% were seen once. Their specific antigens are unknown. The specimen was cultured PBMCs, collected from culture after CMV antigen stimulation. The receptor source for this set is a human donor in good health (CMV status not recorded). Some clones in this sample may be carry-over from other donors' samples.

The CDR3 spells CASGVNTQYF. CDR3 nucleotide sequence: TGTGCCAGCGGCGTAAATACGCAGTATTTT. The chain employs TRBV7-8 and TRBJ2-3; D uncertain. There are 10 residues in the CDR3. Trimming pared 8 bases from V and 7 bases from J, leaving 7 bases between. Per the germline V gene, CDR1 is SGHVS and CDR2 is FQNEAQ.

The chain combines TRBV10-3 with TRBJ1-1; a possible D gene is TRBD1 (6 bases). The CDR3 runs 13 residues. Germline CDR1 reads ENHRY; CDR2 reads SYGVKD. Trimming left V 0 bases short and J 8 bases short, with 10 bases between. The CDR3 region is CAISESPRGEAFF. CDR3 bases: TGTGCCATCAGTGAGTCCCCCAGGGGAGAAGCTTTCTTT.

The chain employs TRBV2 and TRBJ2-2; D is possibly TRBD2 (6 bases). This CDR3 has 15 residues. Germline V lookup: CDR1 SNHLY, CDR2 FYNNEI. V gave up 7 bases and J gave up 1 base, with 13 bases separating them. The CDR3 loop is CASTPGLQNTGELFF. As DNA, the CDR3 is TGTGCCAGCACCCCGGGACTGCAGAACACCGGGGAGCTGTTTTTT.

This clonotype appeared many times. The gene calls are TRBV7-2 and TRBJ1-1; TRBD1 matches at 7 bases. V trimming: 7 bases; J trimming: 9 bases; junction bases outside the gene matches: 14. Germline CDR1 is SGHTA and CDR2 is FQGNSA. This CDR3 has 14 amino acids. CDR3: CASNGLPRQGQAFF. The CDR3 DNA sequence: TGTGCCAGCAATGGCCTTCCGAGACAGGGACAAGCTTTCTTT.

The gene calls are TRBV7-2 and TRBJ2-7; 8 bases match TRBD2. Germline CDR1 and CDR2: SGHTA and FQGNSA. V gave up 6 bases and J gave up 4 bases; unmatched junction bases: 8. The CDR3 is 14 residues long. CDR3 loop: CASRPGTRTYEQYF. In DNA, the CDR3 is TGTGCCAGCAGACCCGGGACTAGAACGTACGAGCAGTACTTC. The variable domain in full, with the rest retrieved from reference TRBV7-2 and TRBJ2-7, is GAGVSQSPSNKVTEKGKDVELRCDPISGHTALYWYRQSLGQGLEFLIYFQGNSAPDKSGLPSDRFSAERTGGSVSTLTIQRTQQEDSAVYLCASRPGTRTYEQYFGPGTRLTVT.

This clonotype was observed a handful of times. The V and J genes are TRBV4-2 and TRBJ1-1; 12 bases are a match to TRBD1. Per the germline V gene, CDR1 is LGHNA and CDR2 is YNFKEQ. There are 17 residues in the CDR3. V was clipped by 0 bases and J by 4 bases; unmatched bases: 6. CDR3 DNA sequence: TGTGCCAGCAGCCAAGAGGGGACAGGGGGCGTAGGCACTGAAGCTTTCTTT. Translation: CASSQEGTGGVGTEAFF.

This clonotype was observed a handful of times. The V gene is TRBV20-1, the J gene TRBJ2-2; D unresolved. The germline gives CDR1 DFQATT, CDR2 SNEGSKA (reference sequence). V dropped 1 base and J dropped 2 bases, with 5 bases sitting between them. The CDR3 length is 13 residues. DNA for the CDR3: TGCAGTGCTAGAGGCCCAAACACCGGGGAGCTGTTTTTT. Its protein is CSARGPNTGELFF.

The table lists this clonotype with a count of one. CDR3 bases: TGTGCCAGCAGCCCACATCCAAGGGACAATGAGCAGTTCTTC. This gives the protein CASSPHPRDNEQFF. J is TRBJ2-1 and V is TRBV7-6, with no clear D. Germline CDR1 reads SGHVS; CDR2 reads FNYEAQ. The CDR3 contains 14 residues. V was trimmed by 5 bases and J by 5 bases, leaving 13 bases between them.

This clonotype has just a few counts. The chain carries TRBV4-1 and TRBJ1-5; 10 nucleotides match TRBD1. With 2 bases clipped from V and 7 bases from J, the junction kept 8 bases outside the gene matches. The CDR3 contains 16 residues. Germline CDR1 is MGHRA and CDR2 is YSYEKL. The CDR3 here is CASSQLPPGQGQPQHF. CDR3 coding DNA: TGCGCCAGCAGCCAACTTCCGCCGGGACAGGGGCAGCCCCAGCATTTT.

The chain links TRBV20-1 to TRBJ2-3; D remains unclear. Trimming removed 3 bases at V and 0 bases at J, with 10 bases between. Germline V CDR1 and CDR2: DFQATT, SNEGSKA (reference sequence). CDR3 length equals 14 residues. CDR3 DNA: TGCAGTGCTAGGGACCCCACGAGCACAGATACGCAGTATTTT. This codes for CSARDPTSTDTQYF.

The rearrangement links TRBV27 to TRBJ2-3; 16 nucleotides align to TRBD2. CDR1 and CDR2 from the germline V gene are MNHEY and SMNVEV (reference sequence). The junction had 4 bases not matched to a gene; V was cut back by 5 bases and J by 5 bases. CDR3 size: 16 residues. CDR3 bases: TGTGCCAGCAGTCCGGGACTAGCGGGGGGGCAAGATACGCAGTATTTT. It is translated as CASSPGLAGGQDTQYF.

This clonotype has at least ten counts. The chain is built from TRBV9 and TRBJ1-4; D might be TRBD1 (5 bases). This CDR3 is built from 19 residues. Trimming stripped 3 bases from V and 5 bases from J, with 26 bases between. Germline CDR1 is SGDLS and CDR2 is YYNGEE. The CDR3 DNA sequence: TGTGCCAGCAGCGCCGGTCCGGGGACGTATGGTACGAAGAATGAAAAACTGTTTTTT. This encodes CASSAGPGTYGTKNEKLFF.

J is TRBJ2-3 and V is TRBV20-1, with D maybe TRBD1 (6 bases). CDR1 is DFQATT, CDR2 SNEGSKA, per germline (reference sequence). V was shortened by 1 base and J by 0 bases, with 8 bases between the two germline ends. This CDR3 has 14 amino acids. The CDR3 spells CSARGGGSTDTQYF. DNA for the CDR3: TGCAGTGCTAGAGGTGGGGGCAGCACAGATACGCAGTATTTT.

This clonotype showed up just a few times. The chain carries TRBV7-6 and TRBJ2-1; D may be TRBD2 (5 bases). The germline V gene encodes CDR1 SGHVS and CDR2 FNYEAQ. CDR3 length: 12 amino acids. Trimming removed 5 bases at V and 9 bases at J, with 11 bases between. The CDR3 region has the DNA TGTGCCAGCAGCCCCGTCCGGGGTGAGCAGTTCTTC. Protein sequence: CASSPVRGEQFF.

This clonotype showed up just a few times. The germline gene is not matched at one end of the junction; a read error may be the cause. The rearrangement uses TRBV7-6 and TRBJ2-1; unclear D gene. The germline CDR1 and CDR2 sequences are SGHVS and FNYEAQ. CDR3 length: 17 residues. CDR3 sequence (DNA): TGTGCTAGCAGCTTAGGCCCGGCTAGGACGGCCTACAATGAGCAGTTCTTC. Translated: CASSLGPARTAYNEQFF.

This clonotype has just a few counts. The chain combines TRBV11-2 with TRBJ2-5, with D possibly being TRBD1 (6 bases). Germline V gene data show CDR1 as SGHAT and CDR2 as FQNNGV. There are 15 residues in the CDR3. The ends were cut back, 7 bases at V and 1 base at J, with 16 bases in the middle. The CDR3 is CASTLQGEGQETQYF. CDR3 DNA: TGTGCCAGCACCCTACAGGGAGAGGGCCAAGAGACCCAGTACTTC.

This clonotype has just a few counts. This chain uses TRBV19 with TRBJ2-1, with D possibly matching TRBD1 (6 bases). V lost 6 bases to trimming and J lost 8 bases, with 17 bases between them. Germline CDR1 and CDR2: LNHDA and SQIVND (reference sequence). This CDR3 comprises 14 residues. This chain's CDR3 is CASSRKDRGDEQFF. DNA for the CDR3: TGTGCCAGTAGCCGTAAGGACAGAGGCGATGAGCAGTTCTTC.

This clonotype was counted between two and nine times. J is TRBJ2-7 and V is TRBV12-3 or TRBV12-4; 9 nucleotides agree with TRBD2. The V gene end was trimmed by 6 bases and the J gene end by 0 bases; junction bases not matched to a gene: 6. This CDR3 has 15 amino acids. The CDR3 bases are TGTGCCAGCAGCTCTAGCGGGATTACCTCCTACGAGCAGTACTTC. This gives the protein CASSSSGITSYEQYF.

CDR3 sequence: CASSQDHRPHSPLHF. CDR3 nucleotides: TGTGCCAGCAGCCAAGATCATCGGCCCCATTCACCCCTCCACTTT. The V call is TRBV3-1, the J call TRBJ1-6, with D unclear. The CDR3 covers 15 residues. Germline-derived CDR1 and CDR2 are LGHDT and YNNKEL (reference sequence). Between the trimmed V and J ends, which lost 0 bases and 8 bases, there was a span of 11 bases. Variable domain in full (rest from reference TRBV3-1 and TRBJ1-6): DTAVSQTPKYLVTQMGNDKSIKCEQNLGHDTMYWYKQDSKKFLKIMFSYNNKELIINETVPNRFSPKSPDKAHLNLHINSLELGDSAVYFCASSQDHRPHSPLHFGNGTRLTVT.